This T cell receptor beta chain derives from a study of shared clonotypes between healthy human individuals. Generated by immunoSEQ multiplex PCR, the TCRdb table keeps only in-frame clones and is missing some. The sample includes about 2.1 million clones, just over 90% seen only once; the top ten take around 1.7%. Naive CD8 cells comprised CD45RO-negative, CCR7-positively selected cells, excluding terminally differentiated effector memory CD45RA+ cells. The V end lost 5 bases, the J end lost 3 bases, and 11 bases lay between the germline ends. The CDR3 is 14 amino acids. Germline CDR1 is SEHNR and CDR2 is FQNEAQ (reference sequence).

This TCR was recovered from a young man in good health. Some clones in this sample may be carry-over from other donors' samples. V gene TRBV7-9 combines with J gene TRBJ1-5; no clear D gene. Sequencing was carried out using naive CD8+ T cells from PBMCs. The CDR3 nucleotides are TGTGCCAGCAGCCCGGACGGATACAATCAGCCCCAGCATTTT. Translating it yields CASSPDGYNQPQHF. Combining the CDR3 with reference TRBV7-9 and TRBJ1-5 gives the whole variable domain DTGVSQNPRHKITKRGQNVTFRCDPISEHNRLYWYRQTLGQGPEFLTYFQNEAQLEKSRLLSDRFSAERPKGSFSTLEIQRTEQGDSAMYLCASSPDGYNQPQHFGDGTRLSIL.